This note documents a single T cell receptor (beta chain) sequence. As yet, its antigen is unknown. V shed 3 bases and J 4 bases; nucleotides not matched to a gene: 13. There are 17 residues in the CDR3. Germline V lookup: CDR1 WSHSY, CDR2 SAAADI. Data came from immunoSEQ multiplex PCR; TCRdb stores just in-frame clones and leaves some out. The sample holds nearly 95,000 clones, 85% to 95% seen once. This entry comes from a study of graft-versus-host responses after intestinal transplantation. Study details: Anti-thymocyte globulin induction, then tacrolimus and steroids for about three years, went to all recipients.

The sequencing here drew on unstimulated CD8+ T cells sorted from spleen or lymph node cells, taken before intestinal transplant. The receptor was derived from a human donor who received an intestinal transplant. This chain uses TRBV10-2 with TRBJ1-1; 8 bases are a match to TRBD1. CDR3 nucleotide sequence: TGCGCCAGCAGTGAAGGGGGGCAGGGGGCTTGGCTCACTGAAGCTTTCTTT. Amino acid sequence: CASSEGGQGAWLTEAFF.